The source of this T cell receptor beta chain is a study of identical twins. MiXCR, applied by TCRdb to the 5' RACE reads, yields one record per CDR3 protein. The sample shows 700,000 to 950,000 distinct CDR3 sequences, 9% to 15% of them seen only once. Germline V gene sequence: CDR1 SGHVS, CDR2 FNYEAQ. The CDR3 spans 15 residues. V lost 1 base, J lost 5 bases, and 14 bases lay in between. Study-level findings and limits: Out-of-frame alpha sequences common to twins were enriched for low generation probability.

Concerning this clonotype: Its antigen is not identified.

These sequences were also reported in another study, on yellow fever vaccine responses in identical twins. That work adds: Twins reportedly mounted vaccine T cell responses that seemed partly convergent, partly personalized.

This clonotype was sampled from a woman aged 18-29 years in good health. The V call is TRBV7-6, the J call TRBJ2-5, with D possibly being TRBD2 (5 bases). The sequencing sample was made of PBMCs. The CDR3 DNA reads as TGTGCCAGCAGCTTAGGAACTAGTAACGTGGAGACCCAGTACTTC. This gives the protein CASSLGTSNVETQYF.